This T cell receptor beta chain was identified during a study of T cells in Graves' hyperthyroidism and ophthalmopathy (dated by TCRdb to about 2019). Context from the whole study: Peripheral blood was sampled at the time of initial diagnosis, prior to any treatment. According to the paper, TCR Vbeta CDR3 sequencing was carried out on over 130 peripheral blood samples, which came from around 43 ophthalmopathy, around 74 hyperthyroidism and approximately 17 progressor patients. For training and testing, the approximately 92 patients in the discovery cohort were randomly divided in a 7:3 ratio. To identify distinguishing TCR V-J signatures, a discovery cohort of some 99 patients was used, comprising roughly 45 with Graves' ophthalmopathy and some 60 with stable Graves' hyperthyroidism. Prospective prediction of ophthalmopathy was tested in an independent validation cohort consisting of some 19 hyperthyroidism patients and around 17 patients who later progressed to ophthalmopathy. After blood sampling, hyperthyroidism patients were treated with methimazole at a starting dose of 30 mg daily, and ophthalmopathy patients were treated with high-dose intravenous methylprednisolone. Thyroid tissue and blood T-cell repertoires from about six Graves' hyperthyroidism patients were also compared in the study. Overall results and qualifications from the work: No statistical method was used to set the sample size in advance, and investigators knew the group allocation. In validation, the model predicted progression to ophthalmopathy with roughly 66% sensitivity and approximately 72% specificity, a median of about six months before onset. Most expanded thyroid clonotypes (frequency above 0.001) were also detected in blood, suggesting blood repertoires may reflect thyroid immune responses. A model built on a 13 V-J signature distinguished ophthalmopathy from stable hyperthyroidism, reaching about 88% sensitivity and about 81% specificity in cross-validation and 80%/75% in testing.

Amplification of TCR beta CDR3 regions was carried out from RNA transcripts. For the first round of RT-PCR on the TCR CDR3, the HTBI primer set was used together with the Qiagen OneStep RT-PCR kit. The libraries were constructed in a second round of multiplex PCR and then size-selected and purified. Paired-end sequencing of the libraries was performed with 100 bp reads on an Illumina HiSeq2000. Per the original workflow: SOAPnuke was used to process the raw data, with reads discarded if the reads contained adapters or uncalled bases, had a mean Phred below 15, or lacked an exact constant-primer or identifier match. High-quality paired reads were merged using COPE v1.2.5, and each unique nucleotide sequence was defined as a clonotype. Clonotypes were aligned to IMGT TRBV, TRBD and TRBJ reference segments using MiTCR v1.1. Analysis was restricted to V-J combinations with a frequency above 0.0001, which covered 98% to 99.2% of repertoires. A TCS score was defined as the ratio of F50 (clonal expansion) to E x V (chaos), with BLOSUM62-based TCRdist applied between CDR3 peptides within each V-J. Welch's t-statistics and random forest reduced 514 V-J features to about 12, which were used in a naive Bayes classifier (R e1071). Starting from the raw public reads, TCRdb applied fastp trimming at Q25, assembled clones with MiXCR and retained in-frame beta chains. Rows are combined by CDR3 protein, so each entry shows the most common genes and DNA. The V and J calls and clone size come from TCRdb's table, not from the authors' own analysis. Here the sample has about 290,000 distinct CDR3 sequences; around 16% occur a single time. The biggest ten clones account for roughly 33% of the sample.

A patient counted as having stable Graves' hyperthyroidism if no progression to ophthalmopathy occurred over 18 months of follow-up. Hyperthyroidism patients were newly diagnosed, with disease duration under 2 months, and aged 18 to 65 years. Any patient with an uncontrolled infection, another autoimmune disease, pregnancy or lactation was excluded. Clinical symptoms, serum thyroxine and TRAb, thyroid ultrasound, and orbital computed tomography formed the basis for the diagnoses. Ficoll-Paque density gradient centrifugation was used to isolate PBMCs from around 10 ml of fresh peripheral blood. Total RNA was extracted using Trizol reagent, and RNA quality was assessed on an Agilent 2100 Bioanalyzer. This clonotype was counted many times. Its antigen has not been determined. No clone much larger than this one lies a single base away; base qualities are absent. The germline V gene gives CDR1 as MNHNS and CDR2 as SASEGT. V drops 0 bases and J drops 9 bases, leaving 15 bases in between. The CDR3 sequence holds 14 residues, the cysteine and phenylalanine included. The entry retains the CDR3 DNA only, 42 bases that are in frame from base 1.

This chain is built from TRBV6-1 and TRBJ2-7, with the D gene too uncertain to name. The sequence derives from a young man with Graves' hyperthyroidism. Material: blood. The CDR3 corresponds to CASSEAGSPSGQYF. In nucleotide form, the sequence is TGTGCCAGCAGTGAAGCCGGTTCCCCCTCCGGGCAGTACTTC.